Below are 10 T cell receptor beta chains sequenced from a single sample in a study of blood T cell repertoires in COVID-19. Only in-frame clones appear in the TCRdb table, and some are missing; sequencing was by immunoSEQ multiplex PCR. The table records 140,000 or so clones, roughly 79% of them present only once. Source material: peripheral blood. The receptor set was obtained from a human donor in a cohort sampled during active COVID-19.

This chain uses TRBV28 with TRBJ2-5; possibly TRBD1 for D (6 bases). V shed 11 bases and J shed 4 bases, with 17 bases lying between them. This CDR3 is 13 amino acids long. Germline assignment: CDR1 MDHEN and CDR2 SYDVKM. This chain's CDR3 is CACLGRGRETQYF. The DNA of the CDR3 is TGTGCCTGCCTGGGCAGGGGAAGAGAGACCCAGTACTTC.

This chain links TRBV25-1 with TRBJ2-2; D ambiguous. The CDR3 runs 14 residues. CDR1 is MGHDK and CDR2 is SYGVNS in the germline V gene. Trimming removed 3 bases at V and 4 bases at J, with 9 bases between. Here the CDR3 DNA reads TGTGCCAGCAGTGAGCCTATAAGCACCGGGGAGCTGTTTTTT. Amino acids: CASSEPISTGELFF.

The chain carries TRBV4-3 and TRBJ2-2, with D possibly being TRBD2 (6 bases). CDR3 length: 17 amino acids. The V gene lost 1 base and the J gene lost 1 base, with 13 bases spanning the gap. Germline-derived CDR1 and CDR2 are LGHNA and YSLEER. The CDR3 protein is CASSQVWVGLNTGELFF. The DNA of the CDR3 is TGCGCCAGCAGCCAAGTTTGGGTGGGACTGAACACCGGGGAGCTGTTTTTT.

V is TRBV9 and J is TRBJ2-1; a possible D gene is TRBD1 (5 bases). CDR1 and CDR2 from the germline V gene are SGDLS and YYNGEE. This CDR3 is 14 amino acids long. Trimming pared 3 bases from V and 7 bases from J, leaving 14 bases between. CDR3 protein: CASSGAGLTNEQFF. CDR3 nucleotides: TGTGCCAGCAGCGGGGCAGGGTTGACGAATGAGCAGTTCTTC. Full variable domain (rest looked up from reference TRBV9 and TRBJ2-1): DSGVTQTPKHLITATGQRVTLRCSPRSGDLSVYWYQQSLDQGLQFLIQYYNGEERAKGNILERFSAQQFPDLHSELNLSSLELGDSALYFCASSGAGLTNEQFFGPGTRLTVL.

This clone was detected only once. The CDR3 DNA reads as TGTGCCAGCAGCTTAAGGCAGCGAAATAATTCACCCCTCCACTTT. Its protein is CASSLRQRNNSPLHF. V is TRBV5-6 and J is TRBJ1-6; D is ambiguous. Between the trimmed V and J ends, which lost 2 bases and 5 bases, there was a span of 11 bases. CDR3 size: 15 residues. Germline CDR1 is SGHDT and CDR2 is YYEEEE.

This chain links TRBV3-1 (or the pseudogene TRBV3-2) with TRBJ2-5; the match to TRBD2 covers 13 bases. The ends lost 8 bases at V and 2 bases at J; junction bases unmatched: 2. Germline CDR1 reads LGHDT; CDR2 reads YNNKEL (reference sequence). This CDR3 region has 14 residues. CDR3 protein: CASRGLAGQETQYF. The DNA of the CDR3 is TGTGCCAGCCGGGGACTAGCGGGGCAAGAGACCCAGTACTTC.

The CDR3, as DNA: TGTGCCAGCAGTTACAAGGAGGGGCGGCAGCCCCAGCATTTT. Its translation: CASSYKEGRQPQHF. The chain uses TRBV6-2 or TRBV6-3 and TRBJ1-5; TRBD1 is a possible D gene (5 bases). V lost 2 bases and J lost 7, with 12 bases in between. Germline CDR1 MNHEY, CDR2 SVGEGT. The length of the CDR3 is 14 residues.

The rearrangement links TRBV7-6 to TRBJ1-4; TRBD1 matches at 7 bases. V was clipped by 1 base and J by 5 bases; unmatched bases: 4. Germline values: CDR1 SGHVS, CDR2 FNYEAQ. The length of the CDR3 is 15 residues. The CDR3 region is CASSLGQGSNEKLFF. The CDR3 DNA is TGTGCCAGCAGCTTAGGACAGGGATCCAATGAAAAACTGTTTTTT. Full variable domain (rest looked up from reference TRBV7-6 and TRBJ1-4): GAGVSQSPRYKVTKRGQDVALRCDPISGHVSLYWYRQALGQGPEFLTYFNYEAQQDKSGLPNDRFSAERPEGSISTLTIQRTEQRDSAMYRCASSLGQGSNEKLFFGSGTQLSVL.

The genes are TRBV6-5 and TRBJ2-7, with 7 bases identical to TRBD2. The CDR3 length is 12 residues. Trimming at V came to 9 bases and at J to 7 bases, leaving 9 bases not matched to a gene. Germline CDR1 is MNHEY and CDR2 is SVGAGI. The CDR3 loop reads CARRRETLEQYF. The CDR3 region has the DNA TGTGCCAGGAGGCGGGAGACTCTGGAGCAGTACTTC.

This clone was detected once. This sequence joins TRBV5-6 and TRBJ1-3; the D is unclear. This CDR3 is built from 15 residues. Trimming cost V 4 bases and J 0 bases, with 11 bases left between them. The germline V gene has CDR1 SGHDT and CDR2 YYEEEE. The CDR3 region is CASSGYRSSGNTIYF. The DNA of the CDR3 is TGTGCCAGCAGCGGTTACAGAAGCTCTGGAAACACCATATATTTT.